The TCR beta chain described here comes from a study of cytomegalovirus exposure and HLA in healthy donors. Study-wide results and caveats: Upon later analysis, TCR association rates were observed to vary by HLA locus, being highest for DRB1 and lowest for HLA-C. A later analysis associated roughly 15,000 TCR beta sequences with HLA alleles at a 0.05 false discovery rate.

Trimming took 3 bases from V and 6 from J, leaving 9 bases between them. Germline CDR1 and CDR2: ENHRY and SYGVKD. The CDR3 is 12 amino acids. Turning to this clone: No antigen is known for it.

Primers: 60 Vbeta forward and 13 Jbeta reverse. The assay was immunoSEQ multiplex PCR, and TCRdb's table has in-frame clones only and misses some. This repertoire shows 200,000 to 250,000 clones, around 84% found once; its top ten account for approximately 0.24%. This receptor was taken from a girl aged 2 to 10 in good health and CMV-seronegative. Sequenced: PBMCs. The gene calls are TRBV10-3 and TRBJ2-7; no clear D gene. For the CDR3, the DNA is TGTGCCATCAGTGATACCAGATTCGAGCAGTACTTC. Translation: CAISDTRFEQYF.